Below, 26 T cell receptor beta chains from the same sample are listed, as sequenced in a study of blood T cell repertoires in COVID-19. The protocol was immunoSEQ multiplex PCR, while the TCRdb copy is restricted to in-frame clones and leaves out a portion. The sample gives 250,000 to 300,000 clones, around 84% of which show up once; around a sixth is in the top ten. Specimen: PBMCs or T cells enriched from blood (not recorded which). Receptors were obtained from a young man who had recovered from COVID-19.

CDR3 DNA: TGTGCCAGCAGACAGAACAGCGGGGGGAGCTCCTACAATGAGCAGTTCTTC. It translates to CASRQNSGGSSYNEQFF. This sequence joins TRBV2 and TRBJ2-1; 9 bases are a match to TRBD2. The CDR3 is made up of 17 amino acids. J lost 0 bases, V lost 6 bases, and 9 bases had no gene match. The germline V gene encodes CDR1 SNHLY and CDR2 FYNNEI. The full variable domain, rest sourced from reference TRBV2 and TRBJ2-1, is EPEVTQTPSHQVTQMGQEVILRCVPISNHLYFYWYRQILGQKVEFLVSFYNNEISEKSEIFDDQFSVERPDGSNFTLKIRSTKLEDSAMYFCASRQNSGGSSYNEQFFGPGTRLTVL.

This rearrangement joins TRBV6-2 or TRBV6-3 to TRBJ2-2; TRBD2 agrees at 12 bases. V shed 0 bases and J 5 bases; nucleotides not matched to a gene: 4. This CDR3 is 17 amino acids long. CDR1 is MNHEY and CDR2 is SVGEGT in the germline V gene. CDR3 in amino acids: CASSYSRTSGVTGELFF. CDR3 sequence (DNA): TGTGCCAGCAGTTACTCGAGGACTAGCGGGGTAACCGGGGAGCTGTTTTTT.

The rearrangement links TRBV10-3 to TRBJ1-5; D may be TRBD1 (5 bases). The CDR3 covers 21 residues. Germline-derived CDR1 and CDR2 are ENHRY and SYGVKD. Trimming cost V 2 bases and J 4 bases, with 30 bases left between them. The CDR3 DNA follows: TGTGCCATCAGTGAGATACCCATACAGGTTTTTAGGGGTTCTGTGAATCAGCCCCAGCATTTT. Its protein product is CAISEIPIQVFRGSVNQPQHF.

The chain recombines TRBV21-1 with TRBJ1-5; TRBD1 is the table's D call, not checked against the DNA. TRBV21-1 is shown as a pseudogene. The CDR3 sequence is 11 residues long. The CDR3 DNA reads TGTGCCAGCAGTACATATCAGCCCCAGCATTTT. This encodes CASSTYQPQHF.

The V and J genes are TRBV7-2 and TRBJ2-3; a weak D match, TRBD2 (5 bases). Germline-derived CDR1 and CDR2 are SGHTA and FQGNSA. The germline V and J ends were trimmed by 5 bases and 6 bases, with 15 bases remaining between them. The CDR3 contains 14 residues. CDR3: CASSPERQADTQYF. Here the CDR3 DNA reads TGTGCCAGCAGCCCAGAGCGGCAGGCTGATACGCAGTATTTT.

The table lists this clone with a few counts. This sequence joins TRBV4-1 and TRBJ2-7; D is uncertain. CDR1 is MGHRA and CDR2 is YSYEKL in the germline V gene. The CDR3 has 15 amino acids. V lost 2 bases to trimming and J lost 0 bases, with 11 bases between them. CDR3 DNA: TGCGCCAGCAGCCAAACGGGTTGGAGCTCCTACGAGCAGTACTTC. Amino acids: CASSQTGWSSYEQYF.

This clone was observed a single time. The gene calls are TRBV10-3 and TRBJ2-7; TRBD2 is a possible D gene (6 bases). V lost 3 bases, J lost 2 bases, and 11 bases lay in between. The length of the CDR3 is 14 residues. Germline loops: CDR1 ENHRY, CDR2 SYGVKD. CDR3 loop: CAISDTGGAYEQYF. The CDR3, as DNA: TGTGCCATCAGTGATACCGGGGGAGCCTACGAGCAGTACTTC.

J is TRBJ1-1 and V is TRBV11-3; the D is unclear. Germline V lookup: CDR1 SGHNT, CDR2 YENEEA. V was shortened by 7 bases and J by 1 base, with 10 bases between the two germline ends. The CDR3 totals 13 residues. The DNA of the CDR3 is TGTGCCAGCAACAGTCGGGGGAACACTGAAGCTTTCTTT. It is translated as CASNSRGNTEAFF.

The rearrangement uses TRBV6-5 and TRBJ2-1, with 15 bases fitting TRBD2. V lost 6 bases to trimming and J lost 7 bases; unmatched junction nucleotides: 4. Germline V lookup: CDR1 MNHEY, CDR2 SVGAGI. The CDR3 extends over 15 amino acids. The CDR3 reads CASSRGTSGRNEQFF. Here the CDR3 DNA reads TGTGCCAGCAGCCGCGGGACTAGCGGGAGGAATGAGCAGTTCTTC.

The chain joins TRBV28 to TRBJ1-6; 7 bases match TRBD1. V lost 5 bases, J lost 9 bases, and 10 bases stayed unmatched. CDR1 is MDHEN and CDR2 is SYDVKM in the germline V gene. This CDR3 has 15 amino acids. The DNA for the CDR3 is TGTGCCAGCAGTCCCGGACAGGCTAGGATTTCACCCCTCCACTTT. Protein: CASSPGQARISPLHF. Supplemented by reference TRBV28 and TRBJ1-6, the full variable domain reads DVKVTQSSRYLVKRTGEKVFLECVQDMDHENMFWYRQDPGLGLRLIYFSYDVKMKEKGDIPEGYSVSREKKERFSLILESASTNQTSMYLCASSPGQARISPLHFGNGTRLTVT.

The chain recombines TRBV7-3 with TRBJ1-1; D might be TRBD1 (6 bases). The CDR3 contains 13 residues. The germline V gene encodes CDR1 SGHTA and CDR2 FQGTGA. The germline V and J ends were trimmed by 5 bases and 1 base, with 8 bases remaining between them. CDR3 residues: CASSPQGNTEAFF. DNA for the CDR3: TGTGCCAGCAGCCCACAGGGGAACACTGAAGCTTTCTTT.

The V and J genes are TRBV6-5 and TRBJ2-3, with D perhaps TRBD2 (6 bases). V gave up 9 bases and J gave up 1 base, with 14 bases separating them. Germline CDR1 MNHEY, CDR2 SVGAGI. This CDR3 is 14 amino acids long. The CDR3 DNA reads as TGTGCCAGTTGGGAGGCCCCAGGCACAGATACGCAGTATTTT. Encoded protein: CASWEAPGTDTQYF.

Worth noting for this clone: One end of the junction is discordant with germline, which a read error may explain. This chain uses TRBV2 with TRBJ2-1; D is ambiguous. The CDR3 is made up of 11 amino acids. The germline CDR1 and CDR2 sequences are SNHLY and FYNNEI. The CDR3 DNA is TGTGCCAGCAGGGAAGTCTCTGAGCAGTTCTTC. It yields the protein CASREVSEQFF.

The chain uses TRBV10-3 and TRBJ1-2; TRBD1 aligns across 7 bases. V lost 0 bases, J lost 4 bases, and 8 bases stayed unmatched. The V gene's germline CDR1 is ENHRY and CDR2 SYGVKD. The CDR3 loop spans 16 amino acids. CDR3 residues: CAISESPGGPSYGYTF. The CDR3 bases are TGTGCCATCAGTGAGTCGCCAGGGGGGCCCAGCTATGGCTACACCTTC.

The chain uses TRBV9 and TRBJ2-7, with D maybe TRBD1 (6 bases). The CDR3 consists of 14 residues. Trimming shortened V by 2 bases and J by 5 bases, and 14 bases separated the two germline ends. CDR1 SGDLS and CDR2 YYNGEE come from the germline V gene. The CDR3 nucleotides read TGTGCCAGCAGCGTCCGGGACAATGGGGACGAGCAGTACTTC. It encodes CASSVRDNGDEQYF.

CDR3 in amino acids: CASSEILSWGYTF. CDR3 coding DNA: TGTGCCAGCAGTGAAATACTCTCATGGGGCTACACCTTC. The genes are TRBV2 and TRBJ1-2; D gene ambiguous. V shed 2 bases and J shed 8 bases, with 12 bases lying between them. Germline values: CDR1 SNHLY, CDR2 FYNNEI. The CDR3 has 13 residues.

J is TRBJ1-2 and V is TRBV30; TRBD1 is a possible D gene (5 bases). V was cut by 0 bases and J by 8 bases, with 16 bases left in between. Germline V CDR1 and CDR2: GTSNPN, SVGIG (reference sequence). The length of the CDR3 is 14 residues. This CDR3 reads CAWSVRWGDNGYTF. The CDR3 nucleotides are TGTGCCTGGAGTGTACGCTGGGGGGATAACGGCTACACCTTC.

DNA of the CDR3: TGTGCCTGGATAGGGGGTGGGGGCACCGGGGAGCTGTTTTTT. Translation: CAWIGGGGTGELFF. This chain connects TRBV30 to TRBJ2-2, with D perhaps matching TRBD1 (6 bases). Per germline, CDR1 GTSNPN and CDR2 SVGIG (reference sequence). The CDR3 is 14 amino acids. Trimming pared 4 bases from V and 4 bases from J, leaving 13 bases between.

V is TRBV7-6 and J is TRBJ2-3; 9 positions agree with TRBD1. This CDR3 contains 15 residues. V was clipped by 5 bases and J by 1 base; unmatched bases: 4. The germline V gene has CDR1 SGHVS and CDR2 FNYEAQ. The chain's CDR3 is CASSPWTGGTDTQYF. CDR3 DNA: TGTGCCAGCAGCCCTTGGACAGGGGGCACAGATACGCAGTATTTT. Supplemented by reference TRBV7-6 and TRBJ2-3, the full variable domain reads GAGVSQSPRYKVTKRGQDVALRCDPISGHVSLYWYRQALGQGPEFLTYFNYEAQQDKSGLPNDRFSAERPEGSISTLTIQRTEQRDSAMYRCASSPWTGGTDTQYFGPGTRLTVL.

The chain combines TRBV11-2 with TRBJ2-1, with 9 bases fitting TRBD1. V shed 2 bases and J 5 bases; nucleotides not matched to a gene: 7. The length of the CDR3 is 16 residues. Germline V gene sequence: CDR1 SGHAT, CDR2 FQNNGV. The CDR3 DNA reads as TGTGCCAGCAGCTTAAGCTGGACAGGGGTGGACAATGAGCAGTTCTTC. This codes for CASSLSWTGVDNEQFF.

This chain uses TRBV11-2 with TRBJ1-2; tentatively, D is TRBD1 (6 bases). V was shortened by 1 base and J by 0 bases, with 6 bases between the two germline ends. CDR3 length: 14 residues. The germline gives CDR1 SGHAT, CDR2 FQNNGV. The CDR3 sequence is CASSLGTANYGYTF. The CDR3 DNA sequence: TGTGCCAGCAGCTTAGGGACAGCTAACTATGGCTACACCTTC.

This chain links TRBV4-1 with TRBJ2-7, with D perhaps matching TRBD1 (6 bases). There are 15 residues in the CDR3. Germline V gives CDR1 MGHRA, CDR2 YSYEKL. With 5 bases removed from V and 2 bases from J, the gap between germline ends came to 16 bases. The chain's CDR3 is CASSIEDRDPYEQYF. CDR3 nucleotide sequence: TGCGCCAGCAGCATCGAGGACAGAGACCCCTACGAGCAGTACTTC.

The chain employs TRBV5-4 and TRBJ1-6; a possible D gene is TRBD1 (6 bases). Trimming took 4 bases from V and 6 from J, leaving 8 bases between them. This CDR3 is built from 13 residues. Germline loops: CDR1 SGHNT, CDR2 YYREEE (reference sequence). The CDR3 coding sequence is TGTGCCAGCAGCCAGGACAGTAATTCACCCCTCCACTTT. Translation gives CASSQDSNSPLHF. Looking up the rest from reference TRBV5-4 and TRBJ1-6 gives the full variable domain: ETGVTQSPTHLIKTRGQQVTLRCSSQSGHNTVSWYQQALGQGPQFIFQYYREEENGRGNFPPRFSGLQFPNYSSELNVNALELDDSALYLCASSQDSNSPLHFGNGTRLTVT.

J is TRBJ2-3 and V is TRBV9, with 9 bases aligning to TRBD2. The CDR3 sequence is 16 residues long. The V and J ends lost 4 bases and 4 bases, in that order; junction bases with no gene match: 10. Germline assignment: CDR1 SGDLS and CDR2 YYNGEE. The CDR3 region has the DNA TGTGCCAGCAGCCCCATGGGCAGCGGGGGGTCAGATACGCAGTATTTT. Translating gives CASSPMGSGGSDTQYF.

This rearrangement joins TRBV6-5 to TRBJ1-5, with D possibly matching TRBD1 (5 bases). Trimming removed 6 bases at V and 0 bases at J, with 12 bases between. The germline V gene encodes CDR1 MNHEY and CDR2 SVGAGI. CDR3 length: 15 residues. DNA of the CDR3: TGTGCCAGCAGAGCCGACAGACATAGCAATCAGCCCCAGCATTTT. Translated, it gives CASRADRHSNQPQHF.

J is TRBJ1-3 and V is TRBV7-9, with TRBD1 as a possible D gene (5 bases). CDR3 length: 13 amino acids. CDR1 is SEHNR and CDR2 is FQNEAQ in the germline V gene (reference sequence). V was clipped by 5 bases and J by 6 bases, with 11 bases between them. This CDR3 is CASSRTGENTIYF. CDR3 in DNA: TGTGCCAGCAGCCGGACGGGGGAAAACACCATATATTTT.